This T cell receptor beta chain was profiled in a study of cytomegalovirus exposure and HLA in healthy donors. As for the study in general: An earlier analysis found fewer than 140 million unique TCR beta sequences from about 190 million T cells. Points from the study as a whole: TCR sequences were mostly rare, though some public TCRs occurred in many donors.

Points on this clone: The antigen is not known.

Germline CDR1 MNHEY, CDR2 SMNVEV (reference sequence). V gave up 2 bases and J gave up 4 bases, with 11 bases separating them. This CDR3 is built from 15 residues. The PCR was carried out with 60 Vbeta primers and 13 Jbeta primers. Original processing methods: Later work found around 80 million unique TCR beta chains, with 9 million to 13 million shared. Produced via immunoSEQ multiplex PCR; TCRdb's table is partial and in-frame only. V, J and clone size were drawn from that table, and D and trimming were deduced from the DNA. The table has some 150,000 clones, roughly 80% seen once. The chain recombines TRBV27 with TRBJ1-4; D is unclear. Sequencing used PBMCs. This sequence originates from a woman aged 40 to 50 in good health and CMV-seropositive. CDR3 nucleotide sequence: TGTGCCAGCAGTTTAAAGCAGACTGATAATGAAAAACTGTTTTTT. Residues: CASSLKQTDNEKLFF.